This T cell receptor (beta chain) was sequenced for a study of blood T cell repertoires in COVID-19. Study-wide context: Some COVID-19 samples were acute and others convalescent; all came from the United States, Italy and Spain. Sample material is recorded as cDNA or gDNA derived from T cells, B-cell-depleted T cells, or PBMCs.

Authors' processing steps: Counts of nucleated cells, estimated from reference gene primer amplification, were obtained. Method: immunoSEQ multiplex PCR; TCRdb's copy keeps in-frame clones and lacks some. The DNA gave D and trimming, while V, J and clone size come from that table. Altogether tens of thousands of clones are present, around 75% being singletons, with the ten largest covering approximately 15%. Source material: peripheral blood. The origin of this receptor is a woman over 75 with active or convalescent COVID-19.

CDR3 in amino acids: CASSRLDSQFYGYTF. CDR3 nucleotide sequence: TGCGCCAGCAGCCGCCTGGACAGTCAATTCTATGGCTACACCTTC. The chain joins TRBV5-1 to TRBJ1-2; possible D gene TRBD1, 6 bases. The CDR3 sequence is 15 residues long. Germline values: CDR1 SGHRS, CDR2 YFSETQ. V was shortened by 4 bases and J by 4 bases, with 17 bases between the two germline ends.